A single sample gave rise to the 11 T cell receptor beta chains below, sequenced in a study of identical twins. TCRdb used MiXCR to reprocess the 5' RACE reads, holding one entry per CDR3 protein. This sample has 1.5 million or so distinct CDR3 sequences; about 30% occur once, and the top ten carry about 0.27%. Input material: cord blood. The receptors come from a newborn girl in good health.

This clonotype has just a few counts. The CDR3 reads CASRRTGTSGAVSYNEQFF. In nucleotides, the CDR3 is TGTGCCAGCAGACGAACCGGGACTAGCGGGGCCGTCTCCTACAATGAGCAGTTCTTC. The chain joins TRBV27 to TRBJ2-1; TRBD2 agrees at 13 bases. V dropped 6 bases and J dropped 0; count of bases not matched to a gene: 11. This CDR3 region has 19 residues. Germline CDR1 is MNHEY and CDR2 is SMNVEV (reference sequence).

This clonotype has just a few counts. V gene TRBV20-1 combines with J gene TRBJ1-2, with 7 bases fitting TRBD1. In germline, CDR1 is DFQATT, CDR2 SNEGSKA (reference sequence). CDR3 length: 14 residues. J gave up 3 bases and V 5 bases, and 9 bases lay outside the gene matches. For the CDR3, the DNA is TGCAGTGCTCGAAGAGCTACAGGGGACTATGGCTACACCTTC. Amino acid sequence: CSARRATGDYGYTF.

This clonotype was recorded a few times. The chain joins TRBV20-1 to TRBJ1-2; weak D call: TRBD1 (5 bases). This CDR3 is built from 17 residues. With 3 bases removed from V and 4 bases from J, the gap between germline ends came to 24 bases. The germline V gene encodes CDR1 DFQATT and CDR2 SNEGSKA (reference sequence). The CDR3, as DNA: TGCAGTGCTAGTGTCGGTCAGGGTAGAACAGTCGCCTATGGCTACACCTTC. This translates into CSASVGQGRTVAYGYTF.

In this sample, this clonotype turned up a few times. The chain uses TRBV4-1 and TRBJ2-1; TRBD2 matches 8 bases. The junction had 5 bases not matched to a gene; V was cut back by 7 bases and J by 6 bases. CDR1 and CDR2 from the germline V gene are MGHRA and YSYEKL. The CDR3 extends over 13 amino acids. CDR3 coding DNA: TGCGCCAGCACCCGGACTAGCTCCAATGAGCAGTTCTTC. As protein: CASTRTSSNEQFF.

A few counts support this clonotype. V is TRBV7-9 and J is TRBJ2-1; D is uncertain. The germline V gene has CDR1 SEHNR and CDR2 FQNEAQ (reference sequence). The CDR3 runs to 16 residues. The V and J ends lost 1 base and 7 bases respectively, with 17 bases between them. In DNA form, the CDR3 reads TGTGCCAGCAGCTTAGGAGGATCCCCCTACAAGAATGAGCAGTTCTTC. Encoded protein: CASSLGGSPYKNEQFF.

This rearrangement joins TRBV6-2 or TRBV6-3 to TRBJ2-3; a possible D gene is TRBD2 (6 bases). The CDR3 runs to 16 residues. V shed 6 bases and J shed 6 bases, with 22 bases lying between them. Germline V gives CDR1 MNHEY, CDR2 SVGEGT. CDR3 DNA: TGTGCCAGCAGAGTCCACCAAGCGGGTAACCGGGATACGCAGTATTTT. Its protein product is CASRVHQAGNRDTQYF.

Here the CDR3 reads CASSHGQAGILLNTEAFF. The CDR3 DNA reads TGCGCCAGCAGCCACGGACAGGCCGGGATACTCCTGAACACTGAAGCTTTCTTT. The chain joins TRBV5-1 to TRBJ1-1; 7 bases match TRBD1. J gave up 0 bases and V 4 bases, and 15 bases lay outside the gene matches. The CDR3 consists of 18 residues. Germline loops: CDR1 SGHRS, CDR2 YFSETQ.

The sample holds a few counts of this clonotype. V gene TRBV20-1 combines with J gene TRBJ1-5; no reliable D call. V was cut by 3 bases and J by 9 bases, with 15 bases left in between. CDR1 DFQATT and CDR2 SNEGSKA come from the germline V gene (reference sequence). CDR3 length: 13 amino acids. CDR3 DNA sequence: TGCAGTGCTAGTTGGATCGCGCACAGGCCCCAGCATTTT. Its translation is CSASWIAHRPQHF.

The chain has TRBV20-1 and TRBJ2-7; no reliable D call. Trimming removed 4 bases from V and 9 bases from J, with 19 bases in between. In germline, CDR1 is DFQATT, CDR2 SNEGSKA (reference sequence). The CDR3 is made up of 13 amino acids. CDR3 sequence reads: CSAKRQPRAVQYF. The DNA of the CDR3 is TGCAGTGCTAAGAGGCAGCCTCGGGCAGTGCAGTACTTC.

This clonotype was seen more than once but under ten times. This chain joins TRBV28 and TRBJ2-4; D possibly corresponds to TRBD2 (6 bases). The DNA end is more similar to TRBJ2-7, so the J call may be wrong. Germline loops: CDR1 MDHEN, CDR2 SYDVKM. This CDR3 is built from 13 residues. The CDR3 region has the DNA TGTGCCAGCATCGCAGACGGGGGCTACGAGCAGTACTTC. It encodes CASIADGGYEQYF.

The chain links TRBV20-1 to TRBJ2-1, with a weak D call TRBD2 (5 bases). Trimming removed 7 bases at V and 6 bases at J, with 16 bases between. This CDR3 spans 13 amino acids. The germline gives CDR1 DFQATT, CDR2 SNEGSKA (reference sequence). The CDR3 bases are TGCAGTGGAGAGGAGGACCTCTCCAATGAGCAGTTCTTC. This translates into CSGEEDLSNEQFF.